Presented here are 19 T cell receptor beta chains from one specimen sequenced in a study of cytomegalovirus exposure and HLA in healthy donors. A multiplex PCR was run with 60 Vbeta primers and 13 Jbeta primers. The protocol was immunoSEQ multiplex PCR, while the TCRdb copy is restricted to in-frame clones and leaves out a portion. The table lists 90,000 to 110,000 clones, around 86% of them singletons. The sequenced material came from PBMCs. These TCRs come from a woman in her thirties in good health and CMV-seronegative.

The chain recombines TRBV29-1 with TRBJ1-4, with D perhaps TRBD1 (6 bases). V was cut by 8 bases and J by 6 bases, with 16 bases left in between. Germline CDR1 SQVTM, CDR2 ANQGSEA. The CDR3 is made up of 13 amino acids. CDR3 residues: CSMKGVNYEKLFF. Written as DNA, the CDR3 is TGCAGCATGAAGGGGGTTAACTATGAAAAACTGTTTTTT.

The chain uses TRBV29-1 and TRBJ2-1, with 8 bases fitting TRBD2. This CDR3 has 11 residues. Germline V CDR1 and CDR2: SQVTM, ANQGSEA. J lost 9 bases, V lost 3 bases, and 1 base had no gene match. The chain's CDR3 is CSVEAGGEQFF. DNA of the CDR3: TGCAGCGTTGAGGCGGGGGGTGAGCAGTTCTTC.

The rearrangement uses TRBV5-1 and TRBJ2-1; TRBD2 agrees at 10 bases. With 0 bases clipped from V and 10 bases from J, the junction kept 10 bases outside the gene matches. Per the germline V gene, CDR1 is SGHRS and CDR2 is YFSETQ. CDR3 size: 16 residues. In nucleotides, the CDR3 is TGCGCCAGCAGCTTGGGAGGTCTAGCGGGAGTCAACGAGCAGTTCTTC. Encoded protein: CASSLGGLAGVNEQFF.

The chain uses TRBV29-1 and TRBJ2-1; the D gene is possibly TRBD2 (5 bases). The CDR3 has 14 residues. V gave up 6 bases and J gave up 6 bases, with 18 bases separating them. Germline-derived CDR1 and CDR2 are SQVTM and ANQGSEA. The CDR3 DNA reads TGCAGCGTCGAGGGCCCAGATCGTCCCAATGAGCAGTTCTTC. Amino acid sequence: CSVEGPDRPNEQFF.

This clone was picked up a small number of times. The rearrangement joins TRBV5-1 to TRBJ2-1; 7 nucleotides match TRBD2. From germline, CDR1 is SGHRS and CDR2 YFSETQ. V lost 1 base and J lost 0; bases outside the gene matches: 7. This CDR3 has 17 amino acids. The CDR3 bases are TGCGCCAGCAGCTTGACGGGAGGCATCTACTCCTACAATGAGCAGTTCTTC. This translates into CASSLTGGIYSYNEQFF.

The rearrangement links TRBV11-2 to TRBJ2-6; TRBD1 might be the D (6 bases). Germline lookup yields CDR1 SGHAT and CDR2 FQNNGV. Trimming took off 1 base at V and 2 bases at J, with 9 bases between the two ends. The CDR3 runs 16 residues. This chain's CDR3 is CASSLGTGTGANVLTF. The CDR3 DNA follows: TGTGCCAGCAGCTTAGGTACAGGGACTGGGGCCAACGTCCTGACTTTC.

This chain links TRBV5-1 with TRBJ2-2, with no clear D. The CDR3 runs to 15 residues. Germline CDR1 SGHRS, CDR2 YFSETQ. The ends were cut back, 0 bases at V and 4 bases at J, with 10 bases in the middle. CDR3 sequence reads: CASSLATMSTGELFF. The CDR3 region has the DNA TGCGCCAGCAGCTTGGCCACGATGAGCACCGGGGAGCTGTTTTTT. Filled out from reference TRBV5-1 and TRBJ2-2, the complete variable domain reads KAGVTQTPRYLIKTRGQQVTLSCSPISGHRSVSWYQQTPGQGLQFLFEYFSETQRNKGNFPGRFSGRQFSNSRSEMNVSTLELGDSALYLCASSLATMSTGELFFGEGSRLTVL.

The genes are TRBV6-6 and TRBJ2-1, with 7 bases lining up with TRBD2. V was clipped by 0 bases and J by 10 bases; unmatched bases: 9. CDR1 and CDR2 (germline): MNHNY, SVGAGI (reference sequence). The CDR3 has 15 residues. CDR3 nucleotides: TGTGCCAGCAGTTACTCAATCGCGGGAGTGGGAGAGCAGTTCTTC. The encoded protein is CASSYSIAGVGEQFF.

This clone has only one observation. V gene TRBV29-1 combines with J gene TRBJ2-7; TRBD2 matches at 9 bases. The V segment lost 5 bases and the J segment 6 bases; nucleotides outside the gene matches: 8. Germline CDR1 reads SQVTM; CDR2 reads ANQGSEA. CDR3 size: 13 residues. This chain's CDR3 is CSVRGRATGEQYF. For the CDR3, the DNA is TGCAGCGTTCGCGGGAGGGCCACCGGCGAGCAGTACTTC.

This clone appeared a single time. The chain is built from TRBV7-6 and TRBJ1-5; D ambiguous. This CDR3 comprises 13 residues. V was clipped by 5 bases and J by 2 bases, with 7 bases between them. The V gene's germline CDR1 is SGHVS and CDR2 FNYEAQ. For the CDR3, the DNA is TGTGCCAGCAGCCCCGGGGGCAATCAGCCCCAGCATTTT. Translating gives CASSPGGNQPQHF.

V gene TRBV11-2 combines with J gene TRBJ2-6, with TRBD1 identical over 7 bases. V lost 5 bases and J lost 2; bases outside the gene matches: 3. The CDR3 runs to 15 residues. Germline loops: CDR1 SGHAT, CDR2 FQNNGV. CDR3 protein: CASSEQGAGANVLTF. The CDR3 region has the DNA TGTGCCAGCAGCGAGCAGGGGGCTGGGGCCAACGTCCTGACTTTC.

The J gene is TRBJ1-2, the V gene TRBV6-1; no clear D. The V end lost 3 bases, the J end lost 4 bases, and 6 bases lay between the germline ends. This CDR3 is 12 amino acids long. The germline V gene encodes CDR1 MNHNS and CDR2 SASEGT. In DNA, the CDR3 is TGTGCCAGCAGTGACTGGGCCTATGGCTACACCTTC. Translated: CASSDWAYGYTF.

This clone was counted only a few times. Here the CDR3 DNA reads TGTGCCTGGAGGTTCCAGGGGACTGAAAAACTGTTTTTT. It translates to CAWRFQGTEKLFF. V gene TRBV30 combines with J gene TRBJ1-4, with D maybe TRBD1 (6 bases). The CDR3 is 13 amino acids. Germline V gene data show CDR1 as GTSNPN and CDR2 as SVGIG (reference sequence). V dropped 3 bases and J dropped 7 bases, with 12 bases sitting between them.

V gene TRBV30 combines with J gene TRBJ1-2; D gene ambiguous. Germline V gene data show CDR1 as GTSNPN and CDR2 as SVGIG (reference sequence). The ends were cut back, 4 bases at V and 0 bases at J, with 9 bases in the middle. This CDR3 has 13 residues. The CDR3 protein is CAWIPGANYGYTF. CDR3 DNA: TGTGCCTGGATCCCCGGGGCTAACTATGGCTACACCTTC.

The genes are TRBV2 and TRBJ1-5; TRBD1 matches 9 bases. Germline CDR1 is SNHLY and CDR2 is FYNNEI. The CDR3 loop spans 15 amino acids. After removal of 3 bases from V and 4 bases from J, the junction contained 4 bases not matched to a gene. The CDR3 DNA reads as TGTGCCAGCAGTGACCTGGGGACAGGGAATCAGCCCCAGCATTTT. Encoded protein: CASSDLGTGNQPQHF.

J is TRBJ1-1 and V is TRBV10-3; D is unclear. CDR3 length: 17 amino acids. The V end was cut by 3 bases, the J end by 3 bases, with 20 bases between. Germline V lookup: CDR1 ENHRY, CDR2 SYGVKD. CDR3 protein: CAISDSRWVGVDTEAFF. In nucleotides, the CDR3 is TGTGCCATCAGTGACTCCAGGTGGGTCGGGGTGGACACTGAAGCTTTCTTT.

The gene calls are TRBV11-2 and TRBJ2-7; 11 bases fit TRBD2. After removal of 6 bases from V and 1 base from J, the junction contained 8 bases not matched to a gene. This CDR3 contains 16 residues. Looked up from germline, CDR1 is SGHAT and CDR2 is FQNNGV. The CDR3 is CASSSVAGGLSYEQYF. CDR3 in DNA: TGTGCCAGCAGTTCCGTAGCGGGAGGGCTTTCCTACGAGCAGTACTTC.

The V call is TRBV7-9, the J call TRBJ2-5; D is possibly TRBD2 (6 bases). Per germline, CDR1 SEHNR and CDR2 FQNEAQ (reference sequence). The V end was cut by 5 bases, the J end by 5 bases, with 21 bases between. The CDR3 runs 16 residues. The CDR3 DNA reads as TGTGCCAGCAGCGCCGGGACTCGCTGGGACTTGGAGACCCAGTACTTC. This gives the protein CASSAGTRWDLETQYF.

The gene calls are TRBV9 and TRBJ2-7; possibly TRBD2 for D (6 bases). The V gene lost 1 base and the J gene lost 6 bases, with 17 bases spanning the gap. Germline V gene lookup returns CDR1 SGDLS and CDR2 YYNGEE. The CDR3 runs 15 residues. The CDR3 here is CASSVSLGGSGEQYF. CDR3 nucleotides: TGTGCCAGCAGCGTATCTCTGGGGGGATCCGGCGAGCAGTACTTC.